One and the same sample provided the 30 T cell receptor beta chains below, sequenced in a study of cytomegalovirus exposure and HLA in healthy donors. The method was immunoSEQ multiplex PCR; TCRdb's version includes in-frame clones alone and lacks a portion of them. This sample has 100,000 to 150,000 clones, with under 90% found just once. Sequenced input: PBMCs. These receptor sequences come from a man aged 25 to 40 in good health and CMV-seronegative.

The V call is TRBV2, the J call TRBJ2-3; D uncertain. The V end lost 3 bases, the J end lost 4 bases, and 8 bases lay between the germline ends. Germline V lookup: CDR1 SNHLY, CDR2 FYNNEI. This CDR3 is 13 amino acids long. In DNA form, the CDR3 reads TGTGCCAGCAGTGACCTTGTCGCAGATACGCAGTATTTT. It translates to CASSDLVADTQYF.

V usage is TRBV27 and J usage is TRBJ1-2, with D tentatively TRBD1 (5 bases). Looked up from germline, CDR1 is MNHEY and CDR2 is SMNVEV (reference sequence). This CDR3 comprises 15 residues. The V end was cut by 2 bases, the J end by 2 bases, with 12 bases between. In nucleotides, the CDR3 is TGTGCCAGCAGTTTAGTCAGGGCGGGAAACTATGGCTACACCTTC. It is translated as CASSLVRAGNYGYTF.

The J gene is TRBJ2-7, the V gene TRBV27; tentatively, D is TRBD1 (5 bases). The CDR3 totals 14 residues. Germline CDR1 MNHEY, CDR2 SMNVEV (reference sequence). The V end was cut by 4 bases, the J end by 3 bases, with 13 bases between. In DNA, the CDR3 is TGTGCCAGCAGTTCCTTAGACAGTCACTACGAGCAGTACTTC. Translating it yields CASSSLDSHYEQYF.

This chain links TRBV10-3 with TRBJ1-1; 8 bases map to TRBD1. CDR1 is ENHRY and CDR2 is SYGVKD in the germline V gene. Trimming took 7 bases from V and 1 from J; bases not matched to a gene: 2. The CDR3 runs to 13 residues. CDR3 sequence (DNA): TGTGCCATCACGGGACAGGAGAACACTGAAGCTTTCTTT. Protein product: CAITGQENTEAFF.

V usage is TRBV18 and J usage is TRBJ2-4; D possibly corresponds to TRBD2 (6 bases). From germline, CDR1 is KGHSH and CDR2 LQKENI. Deletions cut 2 bases from V and 3 bases from J, with 8 bases between. This CDR3 is 14 amino acids long. The DNA of the CDR3 is TGTGCCAGCTCACCAACAGCGGGCAAAAACATTCAGTACTTC. Its translation: CASSPTAGKNIQYF. The variable domain in full, with the rest retrieved from reference TRBV18 and TRBJ2-4, is NAGVMQNPRHLVRRRGQEARLRCSPMKGHSHVYWYRQLPEEGLKFMVYLQKENIIDESGMPKERFSAEFPKEGPSILRIQQVVRGDSAAYFCASSPTAGKNIQYFGAGTRLSVL.

The chain combines TRBV5-1 with TRBJ2-1, with 10 bases matching TRBD2. The CDR3 spans 15 residues. Looked up from germline, CDR1 is SGHRS and CDR2 is YFSETQ. J gave up 7 bases and V 1 base, and 5 bases lay outside the gene matches. The CDR3 protein is CASSLMVAGGNEQFF. CDR3 sequence (DNA): TGCGCCAGCAGCTTGATGGTAGCGGGGGGTAATGAGCAGTTCTTC. Looking up the rest from reference TRBV5-1 and TRBJ2-1 gives the full variable domain: KAGVTQTPRYLIKTRGQQVTLSCSPISGHRSVSWYQQTPGQGLQFLFEYFSETQRNKGNFPGRFSGRQFSNSRSEMNVSTLELGDSALYLCASSLMVAGGNEQFFGPGTRLTVL.

The rearrangement joins TRBV27 to TRBJ1-1; 7 positions agree with TRBD1. CDR3 size: 15 residues. The junction had 10 bases not matched to a gene; V was cut back by 6 bases and J by 3 bases. The germline CDR1 and CDR2 sequences are MNHEY and SMNVEV (reference sequence). This CDR3 reads CASRVRGRLDTEAFF. CDR3 nucleotides: TGTGCCAGCAGGGTTAGGGGGCGTTTGGACACTGAAGCTTTCTTT.

The chain combines TRBV25-1 with TRBJ1-1, with D possibly matching TRBD1 (6 bases). The CDR3 length is 14 residues. Germline V CDR1 and CDR2: MGHDK, SYGVNS. Trimming removed 6 bases at V and 0 bases at J, with 11 bases between. DNA of the CDR3: TGTGCCAGCAGCGTGACAGGCATGAACACTGAAGCTTTCTTT. This encodes CASSVTGMNTEAFF.

The CDR3 sequence: CATSRDTGPAKNIQYF. The CDR3 DNA follows: TGTGCCACCAGCAGAGATACAGGGCCAGCCAAAAACATTCAGTACTTC. The J gene is TRBJ2-4, the V gene TRBV15; maybe TRBD1 (6 bases). The length of the CDR3 is 16 residues. V was pared by 0 bases and J by 0 bases, with 9 bases between. Germline CDR1 LNHNV, CDR2 YYDKDF (reference sequence).

The chain uses TRBV4-2 and TRBJ2-1; TRBD1 aligns across 9 bases. This CDR3 region has 15 residues. Looked up from germline, CDR1 is LGHNA and CDR2 is YNFKEQ. The trim removed 0 bases at V and 8 bases at J, leaving 5 bases unmatched. The CDR3 protein is CASSQERTGADEQFF. The DNA of the CDR3 is TGTGCCAGCAGCCAAGAGCGGACAGGGGCGGATGAGCAGTTCTTC.

This clone turned up a few times. The rearrangement links TRBV4-3 to TRBJ2-7; 11 nucleotides match TRBD2. Germline-derived CDR1 and CDR2 are LGHNA and YSLEER. V trimming: 0 bases; J trimming: 1 base; junction bases outside the gene matches: 2. There are 16 residues in the CDR3. CDR3 DNA sequence: TGCGCCAGCAGCCAAGATGCTAGCGGGGGGTCCTACGAGCAGTACTTC. Its translation: CASSQDASGGSYEQYF.

The V call is TRBV2, the J call TRBJ1-4; no clear D. The CDR3 is 13 residues long. V lost 7 bases, J lost 0 bases, and 6 bases lay in between. The germline V gene encodes CDR1 SNHLY and CDR2 FYNNEI. CDR3 region: CASIRSTNEKLFF. In DNA, the CDR3 is TGTGCCAGCATACGGTCAACTAATGAAAAACTGTTTTTT.

The rearrangement uses TRBV20-1 and TRBJ1-4, with D unclear. The CDR3 contains 11 residues. Deletions cut 6 bases from V and 5 bases from J, with 7 bases between. Germline loops: CDR1 DFQATT, CDR2 SNEGSKA (reference sequence). The CDR3 DNA follows: TGCAGTGCCCTTGTGAATGAAAAACTGTTTTTT. Its translation: CSALVNEKLFF.

The J gene is TRBJ1-1, the V gene TRBV7-2, with 9 bases matching TRBD1. Trimming removed 5 bases from V and 7 bases from J; junction bases left unmatched: 5. Germline lookup yields CDR1 SGHTA and CDR2 FQGNSA. The CDR3 totals 13 residues. In DNA, the CDR3 is TGTGCCAGCAGCGGACAGGGGATGGGTGAAGCTTTCTTT. Translated: CASSGQGMGEAFF.

J is TRBJ1-3 and V is TRBV4-2; D remains unclear. CDR3 length: 16 residues. CDR1 is LGHNA and CDR2 is YNFKEQ in the germline V gene. The V gene lost 1 base and the J gene lost 0 bases, with 10 bases spanning the gap. CDR3 amino acids: CASSQASTYSGNTIYF. CDR3 nucleotides: TGTGCCAGCAGCCAAGCCTCGACATACTCTGGAAACACCATATATTTT.

The V gene is TRBV5-1, the J gene TRBJ2-1; a weak D match, TRBD2 (6 bases). V dropped 3 bases and J dropped 6 bases, with 22 bases sitting between them. Germline V lookup: CDR1 SGHRS, CDR2 YFSETQ. The length of the CDR3 is 17 residues. The CDR3 DNA reads as TGCGCCAGCAGCTCGGGGATGTGGGACTCCCCCTCCAATGAGCAGTTCTTC. The encoded protein is CASSSGMWDSPSNEQFF.

The chain is built from TRBV27 and TRBJ2-1; 7 bases match TRBD1. Germline CDR1 MNHEY, CDR2 SMNVEV (reference sequence). The CDR3 loop spans 16 amino acids. V lost 5 bases and J lost 0; bases outside the gene matches: 7. CDR3 coding DNA: TGTGCCAGCAGTCCCACCGGACAGGACTCCTACAATGAGCAGTTCTTC. Its protein is CASSPTGQDSYNEQFF.

The rearrangement links TRBV9 to TRBJ1-4; no firm D call. CDR1 is SGDLS and CDR2 is YYNGEE in the germline V gene. The CDR3 is made up of 15 amino acids. V was shortened by 2 bases and J by 3 bases, with 11 bases between the two germline ends. CDR3 loop: CASSVGTRANEKLFF. The CDR3 DNA reads as TGTGCCAGCAGCGTCGGTACTAGGGCTAATGAAAAACTGTTTTTT.

CDR3 sequence: CAHRGSSNIPYEQYF. The CDR3 coding sequence is TGTGCCCACCGAGGGTCGTCGAACATCCCCTACGAGCAGTACTTC. The chain carries TRBV2 and TRBJ2-7, with D perhaps TRBD2 (5 bases). CDR3 length: 15 residues. V was shortened by 11 bases and J by 2 bases, with 22 bases between the two germline ends. CDR1 and CDR2 (germline): SNHLY, FYNNEI.

The rearrangement joins TRBV7-2 to TRBJ1-1; D is ambiguous. The CDR3 has 13 residues. Deletions cut 1 base from V and 3 bases from J, with 6 bases between. Germline V gene sequence: CDR1 SGHTA, CDR2 FQGNSA. In nucleotides, the CDR3 is TGTGCCAGCAGCTTAGTCCGTCACACTGAAGCTTTCTTT. Encoded protein: CASSLVRHTEAFF.

The chain has TRBV5-1 and TRBJ1-2; weak D call: TRBD1 (5 bases). This CDR3 spans 13 amino acids. V was trimmed by 3 bases and J by 5 bases, leaving 11 bases between them. Germline V lookup: CDR1 SGHRS, CDR2 YFSETQ. CDR3 in amino acids: CASSSGGTYGYTF. The CDR3, as DNA: TGCGCCAGCAGCTCGGGCGGGACGTATGGCTACACCTTC.

The genes are TRBV6-5 and TRBJ2-5; D may be TRBD1 (7 bases). Germline values: CDR1 MNHEY, CDR2 SVGAGI. The V and J ends lost 6 bases and 7 bases respectively, with 15 bases between them. The CDR3 consists of 13 residues. The CDR3 DNA follows: TGTGCCAGCAGCGCCCGACAGGGAGGGACCCAGTACTTC. Residues: CASSARQGGTQYF.

The chain joins TRBV28 to TRBJ1-3, with D perhaps TRBD1 (6 bases). Germline CDR1 and CDR2: MDHEN and SYDVKM. The V and J ends lost 7 bases and 4 bases respectively, with 14 bases between them. The CDR3 is 14 amino acids. This CDR3 is CASTAPGTGNTIYF. For the CDR3, the DNA is TGTGCCAGCACCGCCCCAGGGACAGGAAACACCATATATTTT.

The chain is built from TRBV4-1 and TRBJ1-2, with 9 bases identical to TRBD1. Germline V CDR1 and CDR2: MGHRA, YSYEKL. The CDR3 has 16 amino acids. Trimming took 0 bases from V and 8 from J; bases not matched to a gene: 10. The CDR3 bases are TGCGCCAGCAGCCAAGATAGGTCGTGGGACAGGGACGGCTACACCTTC. Translated: CASSQDRSWDRDGYTF.

The chain is built from TRBV19 and TRBJ2-2; D unclear. The CDR3 runs 17 residues. The germline CDR1 and CDR2 sequences are LNHDA and SQIVND (reference sequence). V was cut by 1 base and J by 5 bases, with 17 bases left in between. Here the CDR3 reads CASSIAITKPSTGELFF. Here the CDR3 DNA reads TGTGCCAGTAGTATAGCCATCACTAAGCCTTCGACCGGGGAGCTGTTTTTT.

V is TRBV6-5 and J is TRBJ1-4; possible D gene TRBD1, 6 bases. Trimming cost V 6 bases and J 1 base, with 12 bases left between them. This CDR3 spans 15 amino acids. The V gene's germline CDR1 is MNHEY and CDR2 SVGAGI. The CDR3 is CASRPTGLTNEKLFF. DNA of the CDR3: TGTGCCAGCAGGCCGACAGGTCTAACTAATGAAAAACTGTTTTTT.

This chain connects TRBV29-1 to TRBJ2-7; 11 bases map to TRBD1. V shed 4 bases, J shed 2 bases, and the junction held 1 base outside the gene matches. The CDR3 spans 13 residues. CDR1 and CDR2 (germline): SQVTM, ANQGSEA. CDR3 residues: CSVVGQGAYEQYF. CDR3 coding DNA: TGCAGCGTTGTGGGACAGGGGGCCTACGAGCAGTACTTC.

The chain employs TRBV11-2 and TRBJ1-4; a possible D gene is TRBD1 (6 bases). V gave up 1 base and J gave up 6 bases, with 15 bases separating them. CDR1 is SGHAT and CDR2 is FQNNGV in the germline V gene. The CDR3 is 16 amino acids. CDR3 nucleotides: TGTGCCAGCAGCTTAGGGTGGACAGAGTCCTATGAAAAACTGTTTTTT. Encoded protein: CASSLGWTESYEKLFF.

V gene TRBV7-9 combines with J gene TRBJ2-1, with TRBD1 identical over 9 bases. Unmatched junction bases numbered 5, after V lost 2 bases and J lost 6 bases. The CDR3 runs 15 residues. Germline assignment: CDR1 SEHNR and CDR2 FQNEAQ (reference sequence). The CDR3 loop is CASSLYTGGRNEQFF. As DNA, the CDR3 is TGTGCCAGCAGCTTATATACAGGGGGCCGCAATGAGCAGTTCTTC.

V gene TRBV28 combines with J gene TRBJ2-2; D gene ambiguous. The CDR3 sequence is 14 residues long. V dropped 5 bases and J dropped 6 bases, with 13 bases sitting between them. Germline V gene data show CDR1 as MDHEN and CDR2 as SYDVKM. The CDR3 bases are TGTGCCAGCAGTCCCTACCCTGTTCCCGGGGAGCTGTTTTTT. It yields the protein CASSPYPVPGELFF. Looking up the rest from reference TRBV28 and TRBJ2-2 gives the full variable domain: DVKVTQSSRYLVKRTGEKVFLECVQDMDHENMFWYRQDPGLGLRLIYFSYDVKMKEKGDIPEGYSVSREKKERFSLILESASTNQTSMYLCASSPYPVPGELFFGEGSRLTVL.